This T cell receptor beta chain derives from a study of T cell responses to AZD1222 COVID-19 vaccine. Comments on this clone: Its antigen is undetermined.

The germline V gene has CDR1 SGHRS and CDR2 YFSETQ. Trimming removed 3 bases from V and 2 bases from J, with 11 bases in between. This CDR3 has 14 amino acids. Broader study findings: Repertoire samples came only from after the peak T cell response.

TCRdb's copy holds only in-frame clones and misses some; the assay was immunoSEQ multiplex PCR. This sample has approximately 190,000 clones; approximately 94% occur once, and the top ten carry 3.6%. The sequences come from peripheral blood, collected 28 days after the second dose of the MenACWY control vaccine. The V call is TRBV5-1, the J call TRBJ1-1; maybe TRBD1 (6 bases). The sequence was collected from an adult who received the MenACWY meningococcal vaccine as a control. The CDR3 region is CASSSQGSNTEAFF. Written as DNA, the CDR3 is TGCGCCAGCAGCTCCCAGGGGTCAAACACTGAAGCTTTCTTT.